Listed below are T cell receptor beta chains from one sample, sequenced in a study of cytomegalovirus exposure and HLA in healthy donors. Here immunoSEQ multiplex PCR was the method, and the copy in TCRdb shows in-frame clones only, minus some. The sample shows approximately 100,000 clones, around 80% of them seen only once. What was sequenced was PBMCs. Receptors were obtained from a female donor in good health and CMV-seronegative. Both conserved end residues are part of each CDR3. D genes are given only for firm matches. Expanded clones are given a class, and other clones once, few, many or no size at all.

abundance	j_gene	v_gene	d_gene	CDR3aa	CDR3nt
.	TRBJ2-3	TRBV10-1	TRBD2	CASSEASGGVTDTQYF	TGCGCCAGCAGTGAGGCTAGCGGGGGGGTAACAGATACGCAGTATTTT
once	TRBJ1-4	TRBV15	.	CATSRDWQGGGKLFF	TGTGCCACCAGCAGAGATTGGCAGGGAGGGGGAAAACTGTTTTTT
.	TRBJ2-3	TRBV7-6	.	CASSLARRGPTDTQYF	TGTGCCAGCAGCTTAGCTAGGAGGGGGCCCACAGATACGCAGTATTTT
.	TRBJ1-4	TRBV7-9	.	CSSSLAAEKLFF	TGTTCCAGCAGCTTAGCGGCTGAAAAACTGTTTTTT
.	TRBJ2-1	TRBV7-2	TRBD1	CASSSVPGQSNEQFF	TGTGCCAGCAGCTCGGTCCCGGGACAGAGCAATGAGCAGTTCTTC
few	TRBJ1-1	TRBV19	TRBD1	CASTPTGGLNTEAFF	TGTGCCAGTACCCCAACAGGGGGGCTGAACACTGAAGCTTTCTTT
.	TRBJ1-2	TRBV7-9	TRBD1	CASSQDRGWGYTF	TGTGCCAGCAGCCAGGACAGGGGATGGGGCTACACCTTC
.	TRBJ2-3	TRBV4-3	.	CASSQVLERDTQYF	TGCGCCAGCAGCCAAGTGTTGGAGAGGGATACGCAGTATTTT
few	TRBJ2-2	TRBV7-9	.	CASSSPDRRTGELFF	TGTGCCAGCAGCTCCCCGGACAGACGCACCGGGGAGCTGTTTTTT
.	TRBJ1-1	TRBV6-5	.	CASSYSKVRVTEAFF	TGTGCCAGCAGTTACTCGAAGGTTCGGGTCACTGAAGCTTTCTTT
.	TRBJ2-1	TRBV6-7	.	CASSYSVAAGVSYNEQFF	TGTGCCAGCAGTTACTCGGTTGCGGCAGGGGTCTCCTACAATGAGCAGTTCTTC
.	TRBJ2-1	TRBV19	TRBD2	CASSILAGGREQFF	TGTGCCAGTAGTATACTAGCGGGGGGGCGTGAGCAGTTCTTC
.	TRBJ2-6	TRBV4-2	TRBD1	CASSQRTPGQAASGANVLTF	TGTGCCAGCAGCCAGAGAACACCGGGACAGGCTGCTTCTGGGGCCAACGTCCTGACTTTC
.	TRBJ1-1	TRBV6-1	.	CASTHGGTEAFF	TGTGCCAGCACCCACGGGGGCACTGAAGCTTTCTTT
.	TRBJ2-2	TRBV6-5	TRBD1	CASSYSTGGSGELFF	TGTGCCAGCAGTTACTCGACAGGGGGTTCCGGGGAGCTGTTTTTT
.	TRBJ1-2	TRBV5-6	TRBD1	CASSLAQGGDYGYTF	TGTGCCAGCAGCTTGGCCCAGGGGGGCGACTATGGCTACACCTTC
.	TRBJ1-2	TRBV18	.	CASSPTQGTNYGYTF	TGTGCCAGCTCACCAACACAGGGTACTAACTATGGCTACACCTTC
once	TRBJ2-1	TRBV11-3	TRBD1	CASGSGQIYNEQFF	TGTGCCAGCGGGTCGGGACAGATCTACAATGAGCAGTTCTTC
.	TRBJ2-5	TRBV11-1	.	CASSKGDPQETQYF	TGTGCCAGCAGCAAAGGGGATCCTCAAGAGACCCAGTACTTC
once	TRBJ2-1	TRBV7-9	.	CASSLNLSPREQFF	TGTGCCAGCAGCTTAAATCTCTCCCCGCGTGAGCAGTTCTTC
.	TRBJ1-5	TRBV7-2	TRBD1	CASSKQGASNQPQHF	TGTGCCAGCAGTAAACAGGGGGCTAGCAATCAGCCCCAGCATTTT
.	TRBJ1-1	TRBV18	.	CASSPSRVDRMNTEAFF	TGTGCCAGCTCACCAAGCAGGGTGGATCGGATGAACACTGAAGCTTTCTTT
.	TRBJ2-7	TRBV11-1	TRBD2	CASSRLAGEYYEQYF	TGTGCCAGCAGCCGACTAGCGGGGGAGTACTACGAGCAGTACTTC
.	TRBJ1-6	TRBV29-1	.	CSVITGSSYNSPLHF	TGCAGCGTGATAACAGGGAGCTCCTATAATTCACCCCTCCACTTT
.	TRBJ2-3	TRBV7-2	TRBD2	CASSSLAGVSNTQYF	TGTGCCAGCAGCTCACTAGCGGGGGTATCGAATACGCAGTATTTT
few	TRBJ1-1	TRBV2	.	CASSVRQQNTEAFF	TGTGCCAGCAGTGTGCGACAGCAGAACACTGAAGCTTTCTTT
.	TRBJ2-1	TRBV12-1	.	CASRVWPGSSYNEQFF	TGTGCCAGCAGAGTTTGGCCGGGGAGCTCCTACAATGAGCAGTTCTTC
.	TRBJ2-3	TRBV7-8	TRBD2	CASSLGRGVTDTQYF	TGTGCCAGCAGCTTAGGGCGGGGGGTAACAGATACGCAGTATTTT
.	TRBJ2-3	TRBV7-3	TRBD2	CASSPSGGNADTQYF	TGTGCCAGCAGCCCTAGCGGGGGGAACGCAGATACGCAGTATTTT
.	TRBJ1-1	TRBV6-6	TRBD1	CASRPGQQNTEAFF	TGTGCCAGCAGGCCGGGACAGCAGAACACTGAAGCTTTCTTT
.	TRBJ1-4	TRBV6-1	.	CASSEGSHGGVGLFF	TGTGCCAGCAGTGAAGGGTCCCACGGCGGGGTAGGACTGTTTTTT
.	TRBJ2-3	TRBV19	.	CASSEADTQYF	TGTGCCAGCTCCGAGGCAGATACGCAGTATTTT
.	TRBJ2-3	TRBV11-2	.	CASSLDPQGGTDTQYF	TGTGCCAGCAGCTTAGATCCACAGGGTGGCACAGATACGCAGTATTTT
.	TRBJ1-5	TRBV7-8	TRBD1	CASGPRRTGLQPQHF	TGTGCCAGCGGCCCCAGACGGACAGGGCTGCAGCCCCAGCATTTT
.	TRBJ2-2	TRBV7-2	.	CASSPYAGPTGELFF	TGTGCCAGCAGCCCATACGCAGGGCCCACCGGGGAGCTGTTTTTT
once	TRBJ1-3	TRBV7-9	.	CASSLVGQGGNTIYF	TGTGCCAGCAGCTTAGTGGGCCAGGGTGGAAACACCATATATTTT
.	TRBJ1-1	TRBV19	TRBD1	CASIGQGLGMNTEAFF	TGTGCCAGTATCGGACAGGGGCTGGGGATGAACACTGAAGCTTTCTTT
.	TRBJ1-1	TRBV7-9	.	CASSLFQGLNTEAFF	TGTGCCAGCAGCTTATTCCAGGGGTTGAACACTGAAGCTTTCTTT
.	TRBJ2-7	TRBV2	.	CASSESSYEQYF	TGTGCCAGCAGTGAATCGTCCTACGAGCAGTACTTC
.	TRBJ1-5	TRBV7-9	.	CASSLGGGYQPQHF	TGTGCCAGCAGCTTAGGGGGCGGTTATCAGCCCCAGCATTTT
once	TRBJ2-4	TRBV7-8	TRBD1	CASSLTTGGQWNIQYF	TGTGCCAGCAGCTTAACGACAGGGGGGCAATGGAACATTCAGTACTTC
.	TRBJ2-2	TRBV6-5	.	CASIEGGELFF	TGTGCCAGCATCGAGGGCGGGGAGCTGTTTTTT
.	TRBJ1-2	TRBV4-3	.	CASSQEVSGRGYTF	TGCGCCAGCAGCCAAGAGGTGTCAGGCCGGGGCTACACCTTC
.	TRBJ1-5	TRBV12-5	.	CASGPKIAHQPQHF	TGCGCTAGTGGTCCGAAAATAGCCCATCAGCCCCAGCATTTT
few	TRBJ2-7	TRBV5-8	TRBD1	CASSLGQGVYEQYF	TGTGCCAGCAGCTTGGGCCAGGGGGTCTACGAGCAGTACTTC
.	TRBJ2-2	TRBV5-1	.	CASSLDRVGAGELFF	TGCGCCAGCAGCTTGGACAGGGTAGGGGCCGGGGAGCTGTTTTTT
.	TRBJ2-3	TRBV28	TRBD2	CASRLADGDTQYF	TGTGCCAGCAGACTAGCGGATGGGGATACGCAGTATTTT
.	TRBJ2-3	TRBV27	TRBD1	CASSYGQGAADTQYF	TGTGCCAGCAGTTACGGACAGGGGGCCGCAGATACGCAGTATTTT
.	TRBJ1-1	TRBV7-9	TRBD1	CASSPRQGHPGAFF	TGTGCCAGCAGCCCCCGACAGGGGCACCCCGGAGCTTTCTTT
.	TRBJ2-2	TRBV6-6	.	CASSQLLGDTGELFF	TGTGCCAGCAGCCAACTTTTAGGGGATACCGGGGAGCTGTTTTTT
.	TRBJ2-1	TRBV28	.	CASGAGGLGDEQFF	TGTGCCAGCGGTGCCGGGGGGCTAGGCGATGAGCAGTTCTTC
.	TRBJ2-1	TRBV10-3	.	CAISVAGDSYNEQFF	TGTGCCATCAGTGTTGCAGGGGACTCCTACAATGAGCAGTTCTTC
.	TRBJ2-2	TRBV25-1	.	CASSWQAELFF	TGTGCCAGCAGTTGGCAGGCTGAGCTGTTTTTT
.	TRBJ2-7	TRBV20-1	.	CSARDSYEQYF	TGCAGTGCTAGAGACAGCTACGAGCAGTACTTC
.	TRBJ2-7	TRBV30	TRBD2	CAWSVGGGIAGSAYEQYF	TGTGCCTGGAGTGTTGGGGGTGGAATAGCGGGGTCCGCCTACGAGCAGTACTTC
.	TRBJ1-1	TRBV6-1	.	CASSPLGARNTEAFF	TGTGCCAGCAGCCCACTGGGGGCCCGGAACACTGAAGCTTTCTTT
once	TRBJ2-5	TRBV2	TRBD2	CASRITSGGPGETQYF	TGTGCCAGCAGGATTACTAGCGGGGGGCCCGGGGAGACCCAGTACTTC
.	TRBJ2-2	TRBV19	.	CASSIEGLNTGELFF	TGTGCCAGTAGTATAGAGGGGCTTAACACCGGGGAGCTGTTTTTT
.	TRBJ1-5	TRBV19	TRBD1	CATVDRVVNQPQHF	TGTGCCACCGTGGACAGGGTAGTTAATCAGCCCCAGCATTTT